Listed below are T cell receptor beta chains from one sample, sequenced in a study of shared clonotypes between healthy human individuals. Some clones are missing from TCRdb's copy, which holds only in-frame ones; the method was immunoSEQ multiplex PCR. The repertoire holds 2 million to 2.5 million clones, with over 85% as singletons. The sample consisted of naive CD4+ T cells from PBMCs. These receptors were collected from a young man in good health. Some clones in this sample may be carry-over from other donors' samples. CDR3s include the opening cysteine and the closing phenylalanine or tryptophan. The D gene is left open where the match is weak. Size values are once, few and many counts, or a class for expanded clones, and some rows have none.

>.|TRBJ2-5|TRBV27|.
CASSRAGQETQYF
TGTGCCAGCAGTCGGGCTGGGCAAGAGACCCAGTACTTC
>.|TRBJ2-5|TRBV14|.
CASSQFSGGETQYF
TGTGCCAGCAGCCAATTTTCGGGGGGCGAGACCCAGTACTTC
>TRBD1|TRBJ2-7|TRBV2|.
CASSRGQGRSYEQYF
TGTGCCAGCAGCCGGGGACAGGGCCGATCCTACGAGCAGTACTTC
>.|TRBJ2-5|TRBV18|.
CASSRRDGGQETQYF
TGTGCCAGCTCACGTCGGGACGGGGGCCAAGAGACCCAGTACTTC
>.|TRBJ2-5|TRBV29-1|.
CSALEGRSGETQYF
TGCAGCGCCTTAGAGGGGAGGTCGGGAGAGACCCAGTACTTC
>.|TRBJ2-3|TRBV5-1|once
CASSLAERSIGTDTQYF
TGCGCCAGCAGCTTGGCCGAGCGATCAATTGGTACAGATACGCAGTATTTT
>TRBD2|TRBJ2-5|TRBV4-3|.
CASSQQPPRLAMETQYF
TGCGCCAGCAGCCAACAACCCCCCAGACTAGCGATGGAGACCCAGTACTTC
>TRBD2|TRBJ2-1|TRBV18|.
CASSPSIAGVGNEQFF
TGTGCCAGCTCACCCTCCATAGCGGGAGTGGGAAATGAGCAGTTCTTC
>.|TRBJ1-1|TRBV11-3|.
CASSLRGDTEAFF
TGTGCCAGCAGCTTGAGGGGGGACACTGAAGCTTTCTTT
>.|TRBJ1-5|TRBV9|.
CASSTGANQPQHF
TGTGCCAGCAGCACGGGGGCCAATCAGCCCCAGCATTTT
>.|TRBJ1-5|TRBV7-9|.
CASSQDGDQPQHF
TGTGCCAGCAGCCAGGACGGCGATCAGCCCCAGCATTTT
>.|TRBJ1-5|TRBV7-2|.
CASSFGEQPQHF
TGTGCCAGCAGCTTCGGGGAACAGCCCCAGCATTTT
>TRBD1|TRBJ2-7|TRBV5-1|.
CASSPQGQGALYEQYF
TGCGCCAGCAGCCCCCAAGGACAGGGGGCTTTGTACGAGCAGTACTTC
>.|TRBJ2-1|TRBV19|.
CASSRDWSSYNEQFF
TGTGCCAGTAGTAGGGACTGGAGCTCCTACAATGAGCAGTTCTTC
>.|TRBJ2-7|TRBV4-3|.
CASSQDWEGSYEQYF
TGCGCCAGCAGCCAAGACTGGGAAGGGTCCTACGAGCAGTACTTC
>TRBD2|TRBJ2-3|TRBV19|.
CASKKLWGGLAGDTDTQYF
TGTGCCAGTAAGAAACTGTGGGGGGGACTAGCGGGAGACACAGATACGCAGTATTTT
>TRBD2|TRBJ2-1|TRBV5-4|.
CASSWGGASGIYNEQFF
TGTGCCAGCAGCTGGGGCGGGGCAAGCGGGATATACAATGAGCAGTTCTTC
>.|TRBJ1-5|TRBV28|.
CASSFGFSREYYQPQHF
TGTGCCAGCAGTTTCGGATTCTCCAGGGAGTATTATCAGCCCCAGCATTTT
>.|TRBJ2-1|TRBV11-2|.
CASSLGWSHPDYNEQFF
TGTGCCAGCAGCTTAGGTTGGAGTCACCCGGACTACAATGAGCAGTTCTTC
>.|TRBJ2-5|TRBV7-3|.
CASSLTRQETQYF
TGTGCCAGCAGCTTGACTAGGCAAGAGACCCAGTACTTC
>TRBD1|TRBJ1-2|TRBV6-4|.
CASGDRVAGYTF
TGTGCCAGCGGCGACAGGGTAGCTGGCTACACCTTC
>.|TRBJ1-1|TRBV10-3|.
CAISSRGHLNTEAFF
TGTGCCATCAGTTCCCGGGGACACCTTAACACTGAAGCTTTCTTT
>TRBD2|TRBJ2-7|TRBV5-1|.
CASSTGLAGGYEQYF
TGCGCCAGCAGCACGGGACTAGCGGGGGGCTACGAGCAGTACTTC
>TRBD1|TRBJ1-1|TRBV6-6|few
CASSKPPGGTEAFF
TGTGCCAGCAGCAAACCCCCAGGGGGAACTGAAGCTTTCTTT
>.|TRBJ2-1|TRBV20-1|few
CSALGDEQFF
TGCAGTGCTCTGGGCGATGAGCAGTTCTTC
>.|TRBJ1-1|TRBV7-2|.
CASSAQEGRYTEAFF
TGTGCCAGCAGCGCACAGGAGGGCCGGTACACTGAAGCTTTCTTT